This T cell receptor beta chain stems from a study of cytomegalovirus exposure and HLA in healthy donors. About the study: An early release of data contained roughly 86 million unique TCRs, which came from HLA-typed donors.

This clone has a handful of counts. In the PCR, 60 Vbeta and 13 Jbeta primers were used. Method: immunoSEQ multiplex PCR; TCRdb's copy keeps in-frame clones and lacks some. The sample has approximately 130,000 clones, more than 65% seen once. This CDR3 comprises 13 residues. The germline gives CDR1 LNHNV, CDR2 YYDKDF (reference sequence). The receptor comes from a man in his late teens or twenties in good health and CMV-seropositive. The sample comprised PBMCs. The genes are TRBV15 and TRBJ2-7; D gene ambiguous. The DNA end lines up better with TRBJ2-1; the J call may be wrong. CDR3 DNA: TGTGCCACCAGCAGACCGCCGGCGGCCGAGCAGTTCTTC. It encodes CATSRPPAAEQFF.